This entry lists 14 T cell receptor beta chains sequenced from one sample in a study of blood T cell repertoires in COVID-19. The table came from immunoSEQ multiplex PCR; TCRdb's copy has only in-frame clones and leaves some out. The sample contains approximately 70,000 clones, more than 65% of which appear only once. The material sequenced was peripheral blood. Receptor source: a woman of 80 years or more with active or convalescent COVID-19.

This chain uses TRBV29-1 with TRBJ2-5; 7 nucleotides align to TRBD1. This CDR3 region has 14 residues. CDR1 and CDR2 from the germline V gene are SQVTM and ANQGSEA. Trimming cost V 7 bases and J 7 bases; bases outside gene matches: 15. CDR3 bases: TGCAGCGCATCAGGGACAGCTATACTGGGGACCCAGTACTTC. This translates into CSASGTAILGTQYF.

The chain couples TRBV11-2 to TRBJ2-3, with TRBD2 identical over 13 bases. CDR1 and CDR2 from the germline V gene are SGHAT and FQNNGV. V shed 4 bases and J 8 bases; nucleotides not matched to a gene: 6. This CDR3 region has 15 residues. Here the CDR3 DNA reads TGTGCCAGCAGCTACGGACTAGCGGGGGAGCGTACGCAGTATTTT. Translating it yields CASSYGLAGERTQYF.

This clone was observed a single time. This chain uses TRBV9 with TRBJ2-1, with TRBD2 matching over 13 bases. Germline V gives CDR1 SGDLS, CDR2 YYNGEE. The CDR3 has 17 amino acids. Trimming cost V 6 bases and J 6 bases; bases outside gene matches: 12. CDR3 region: CASTSYGGTSGINEQFF. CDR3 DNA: TGTGCCAGCACCTCCTACGGCGGGACTAGCGGGATCAATGAGCAGTTCTTC.

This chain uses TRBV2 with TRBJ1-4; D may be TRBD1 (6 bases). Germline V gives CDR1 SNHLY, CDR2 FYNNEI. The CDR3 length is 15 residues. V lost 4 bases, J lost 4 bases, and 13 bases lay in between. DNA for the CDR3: TGTGCCAGCAGTGCGCAGGGGCTATTTAATGAAAAACTGTTTTTT. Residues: CASSAQGLFNEKLFF.

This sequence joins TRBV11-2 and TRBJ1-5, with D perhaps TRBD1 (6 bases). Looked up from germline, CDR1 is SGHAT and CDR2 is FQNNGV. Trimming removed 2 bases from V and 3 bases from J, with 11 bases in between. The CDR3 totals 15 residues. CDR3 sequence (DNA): TGTGCCAGCAGCTTAACGGACAGCCTCAATCAGCCCCAGCATTTT. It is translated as CASSLTDSLNQPQHF.

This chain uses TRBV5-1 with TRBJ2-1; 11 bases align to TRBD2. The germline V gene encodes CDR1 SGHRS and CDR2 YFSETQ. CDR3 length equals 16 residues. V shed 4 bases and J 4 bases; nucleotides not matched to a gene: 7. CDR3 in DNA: TGCGCCAGCAGCCCGAGACTAGCGGGACCATACAATGAGCAGTTCTTC. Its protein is CASSPRLAGPYNEQFF.

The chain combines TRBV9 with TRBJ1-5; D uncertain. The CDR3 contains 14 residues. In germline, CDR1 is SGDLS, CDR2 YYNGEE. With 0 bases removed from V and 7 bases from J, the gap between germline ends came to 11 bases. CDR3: CASSVGGLGQPQHF. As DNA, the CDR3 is TGTGCCAGCAGCGTAGGAGGGCTGGGACAGCCCCAGCATTTT.

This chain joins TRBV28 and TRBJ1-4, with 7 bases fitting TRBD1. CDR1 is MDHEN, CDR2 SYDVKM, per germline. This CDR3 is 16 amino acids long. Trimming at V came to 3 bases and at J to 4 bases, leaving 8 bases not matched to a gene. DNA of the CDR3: TGTGCCAGCAGTTTGGCAACGGGACAGCTTAATGAAAAACTGTTTTTT. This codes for CASSLATGQLNEKLFF. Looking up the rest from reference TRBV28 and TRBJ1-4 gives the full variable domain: DVKVTQSSRYLVKRTGEKVFLECVQDMDHENMFWYRQDPGLGLRLIYFSYDVKMKEKGDIPEGYSVSREKKERFSLILESASTNQTSMYLCASSLATGQLNEKLFFGSGTQLSVL.

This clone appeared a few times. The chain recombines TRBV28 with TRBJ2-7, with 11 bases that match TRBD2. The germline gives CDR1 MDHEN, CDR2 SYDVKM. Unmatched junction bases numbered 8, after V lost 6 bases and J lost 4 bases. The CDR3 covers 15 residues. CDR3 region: CASRTPGLAVYEQYF. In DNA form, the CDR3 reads TGTGCCAGCAGAACCCCGGGACTAGCGGTATACGAGCAGTACTTC.

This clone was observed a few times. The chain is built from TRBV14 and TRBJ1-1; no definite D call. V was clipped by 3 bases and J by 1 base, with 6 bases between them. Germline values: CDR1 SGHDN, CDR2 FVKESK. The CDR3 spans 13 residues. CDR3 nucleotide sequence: TGTGCCAGCAGCCAGCACACGAACACTGAAGCTTTCTTT. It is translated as CASSQHTNTEAFF.

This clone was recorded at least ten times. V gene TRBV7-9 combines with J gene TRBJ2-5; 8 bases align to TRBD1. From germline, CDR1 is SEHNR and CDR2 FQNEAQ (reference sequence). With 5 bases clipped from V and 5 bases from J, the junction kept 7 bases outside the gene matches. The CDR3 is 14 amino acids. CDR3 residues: CASSPRTGRETQYF. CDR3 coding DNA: TGTGCCAGCAGCCCCCGGACAGGGCGGGAGACCCAGTACTTC.

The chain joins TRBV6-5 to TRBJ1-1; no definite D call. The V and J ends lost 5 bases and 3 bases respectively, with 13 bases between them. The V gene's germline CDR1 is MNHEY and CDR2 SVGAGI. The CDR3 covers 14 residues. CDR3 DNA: TGTGCCAGCAGTACCTGGGCGAGGGACACTGAAGCTTTCTTT. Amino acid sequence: CASSTWARDTEAFF.

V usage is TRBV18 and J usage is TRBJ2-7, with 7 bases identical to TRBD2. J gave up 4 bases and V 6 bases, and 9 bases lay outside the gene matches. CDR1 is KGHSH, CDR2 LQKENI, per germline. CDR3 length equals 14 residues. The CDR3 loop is CASSPTSVAYEQYF. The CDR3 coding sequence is TGTGCCAGCTCTCCTACTAGCGTGGCGTACGAGCAGTACTTC.

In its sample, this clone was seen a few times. The DNA for the CDR3 is TGCGCCAGCAGCCCGGGACAGACTTGGAACACTGAAGCTTTCTTT. Translation: CASSPGQTWNTEAFF. The genes are TRBV4-1 and TRBJ1-1, with 7 bases matching TRBD1. V lost 4 bases to trimming and J lost 1 base; unmatched junction nucleotides: 6. The CDR3 is 15 amino acids. From germline, CDR1 is MGHRA and CDR2 YSYEKL.